The 24 T cell receptor beta chains presented below share a single source sample, sequenced in a study of T cell changes during pregnancy in multiple sclerosis. Sequenced by immunoSEQ multiplex PCR; TCRdb stores in-frame clones only, minus some. The sample holds 70,000 to 95,000 clones, approximately 93% seen once. The sample was peripheral blood, taken in the second trimester of pregnancy. Receptors were obtained from a female donor with multiple sclerosis, enrolled in a pregnancy study.

This sequence joins TRBV6-1 and TRBJ1-2; weak D call: TRBD1 (6 bases). Germline V gene sequence: CDR1 MNHNS, CDR2 SASEGT. The CDR3 is 13 residues long. V shed 7 bases and J shed 3 bases, with 12 bases lying between them. CDR3 sequence: CASNQQGDYGYTF. The CDR3 nucleotides read TGTGCCAGCAATCAACAGGGAGACTATGGCTACACCTTC.

The chain carries TRBV5-1 and TRBJ1-1; TRBD1 matches 9 bases. The germline gives CDR1 SGHRS, CDR2 YFSETQ. Losses at the gene ends were 8 bases for V and 3 bases for J; bases not matched to a gene: 8. The CDR3 runs to 14 residues. CDR3 DNA sequence: TGCGCCAGTTTCTTTGGGGACAGGGACACTGAAGCTTTCTTT. Protein: CASFFGDRDTEAFF.

The chain links TRBV7-9 to TRBJ2-7; 9 nucleotides line up with TRBD1. The junction had 14 bases not matched to a gene; V was cut back by 5 bases and J by 9 bases. Germline V lookup: CDR1 SEHNR, CDR2 FQNEAQ (reference sequence). This CDR3 region has 15 residues. CDR3 in DNA: TGTGCCAGCAGCGGTACAGGGGGCGGTCTCCTAAGGCAGTACTTC. This translates into CASSGTGGGLLRQYF.

The chain couples TRBV13 to TRBJ2-7; 10 nucleotides match TRBD2. Looked up from germline, CDR1 is PRHDT and CDR2 is FYEKMQ (reference sequence). The J segment lost 2 bases and the V segment lost 3 bases, leaving 4 bases of the junction unmatched. The CDR3 is 15 residues long. As DNA, the CDR3 is TGTGCCAGCAGCTTTTTTAGCGGGGGGACCTACGAGCAGTACTTC. Its protein product is CASSFFSGGTYEQYF.

The chain links TRBV19 to TRBJ1-6, with D tentatively TRBD1 (6 bases). The CDR3 covers 14 residues. V shed 6 bases and J shed 14 bases, with 20 bases lying between them. Germline V gene lookup returns CDR1 LNHDA and CDR2 SQIVND (reference sequence). The CDR3 DNA follows: TGTGCCAGTAGGGACGCGGGGGGCGATTCGTCCCTCCACTTT. Its protein is CASRDAGGDSSLHF.

This chain uses TRBV6-1 with TRBJ2-1, with 11 bases matching TRBD2. The CDR3 is 16 amino acids. Germline V gene sequence: CDR1 MNHNS, CDR2 SASEGT. V dropped 2 bases and J dropped 3; count of bases not matched to a gene: 3. As DNA, the CDR3 is TGTGCCAGCAGTGAACGACTAGCGGGGTACTACAATGAGCAGTTCTTC. Translated, it gives CASSERLAGYYNEQFF.

This chain links TRBV10-1 with TRBJ2-7; 8 bases line up with TRBD1. The CDR3 loop spans 13 amino acids. CDR1 and CDR2 from the germline V gene are WNHNN and SYGVQD (reference sequence). J lost 5 bases, V lost 10 bases, and 10 bases had no gene match. In nucleotides, the CDR3 is TGCGCCACCCAAGCACAGGGGGAAGACGAGCAGTACTTC. Translated, it gives CATQAQGEDEQYF.

This clone has only one observation. The genes are TRBV6-6 and TRBJ2-5; TRBD2 agrees at 7 bases. CDR1 and CDR2 from the germline V gene are MNHNY and SVGAGI (reference sequence). This CDR3 is 14 amino acids long. V lost 8 bases to trimming and J lost 7 bases; unmatched junction nucleotides: 13. CDR3 sequence (DNA): TGTGCCAGCCGAGAGCCAACTACGGGGGGGACCCAGTACTTC. As protein: CASREPTTGGTQYF.

The CDR3 sequence: CASSTGGGGVDTGELFF. Here the CDR3 DNA reads TGTGCCAGCAGCACAGGGGGGGGCGGGGTCGACACCGGGGAGCTGTTTTTT. The chain uses TRBV11-3 and TRBJ2-2, with a tentative D call TRBD1 (8 bases). V dropped 5 bases and J dropped 3 bases, with 19 bases sitting between them. The CDR3 is 17 amino acids. The germline CDR1 and CDR2 sequences are SGHNT and YENEEA.

This clone was counted a few times. The chain recombines TRBV2 with TRBJ1-1; 7 positions agree with TRBD1. J lost 0 bases, V lost 10 bases, and 8 bases had no gene match. Germline lookup yields CDR1 SNHLY and CDR2 FYNNEI. CDR3 size: 14 residues. CDR3 bases: TGTGCCAACTCGGGACAGTTTATGAACACTGAAGCTTTCTTT. This gives the protein CANSGQFMNTEAFF.

The rearrangement links TRBV15 to TRBJ1-4; 8 positions agree with TRBD1. The CDR3 spans 13 residues. With V trimmed by 2 bases and J by 12 bases, 5 bases remained unmatched. CDR1 and CDR2 from the germline V gene are LNHNV and YYDKDF (reference sequence). This chain's CDR3 is CATSRNTGGQLFF. In DNA, the CDR3 is TGTGCCACCAGCAGAAACACAGGGGGGCAACTGTTTTTT. Full variable domain (rest looked up from reference TRBV15 and TRBJ1-4): DAMVIQNPRYQVTQFGKPVTLSCSQTLNHNVMYWYQQKSSQAPKLLFHYYDKDFNNEADTPDNFQSRRPNTSFCFLDIRSPGLGDTAMYLCATSRNTGGQLFFGSGTQLSVL.

V usage is TRBV5-4 and J usage is TRBJ1-2, with D hard to call. V was shortened by 4 bases and J by 0 bases, with 10 bases between the two germline ends. The CDR3 length is 14 residues. Germline V CDR1 and CDR2: SGHNT, YYREEE (reference sequence). The DNA for the CDR3 is TGTGCCAGCAGCCCCCCCGGGACTAACTATGGCTACACCTTC. It encodes CASSPPGTNYGYTF.

This chain connects TRBV13 to TRBJ2-3; D may be TRBD2 (6 bases). Per the germline V gene, CDR1 is PRHDT and CDR2 is FYEKMQ (reference sequence). The CDR3 loop spans 13 amino acids. Trimming cost V 6 bases and J 5 bases, with 12 bases left between them. In nucleotides, the CDR3 is TGTGCCAGCAGGGGGACTTTTGAAGATACGCAGTATTTT. Amino acids: CASRGTFEDTQYF.

The CDR3 loop is CASSLPFSLGQHSNEQFF. In nucleotides, the CDR3 is TGTGCCAGCAGCTTACCCTTTTCTCTGGGACAGCACTCCAATGAGCAGTTCTTC. This rearrangement joins TRBV7-9 to TRBJ2-1, with TRBD1 identical over 7 bases. This CDR3 region has 18 residues. Germline CDR1 reads SEHNR; CDR2 reads FQNEAQ (reference sequence). The ends lost 2 bases at V and 6 bases at J; junction bases unmatched: 16.

This chain joins TRBV5-4 and TRBJ2-3; TRBD2 aligns across 8 bases. CDR1 SGHNT and CDR2 YYREEE come from the germline V gene (reference sequence). The CDR3 runs to 17 residues. Trimming removed 4 bases from V and 2 bases from J; junction bases left unmatched: 12. CDR3 loop: CASSRSGGGTFTDTQYF. CDR3 nucleotides: TGTGCCAGCAGCCGCAGCGGCGGGGGGACATTCACAGATACGCAGTATTTT.

The chain links TRBV2 to TRBJ2-1; the D gene is possibly TRBD2 (7 bases). This CDR3 is 15 amino acids long. Trimming pared 3 bases from V and 8 bases from J, leaving 17 bases between. Germline CDR1 SNHLY, CDR2 FYNNEI. CDR3 sequence: CASSDGGRGVDEQFF. The CDR3 nucleotides read TGTGCCAGCAGTGACGGGGGGCGCGGTGTTGATGAGCAGTTCTTC.

The gene calls are TRBV2 and TRBJ2-7; D unresolved. CDR1 is SNHLY, CDR2 FYNNEI, per germline. This CDR3 comprises 10 residues. Deletions cut 6 bases from V and 3 bases from J, with 3 bases between. Written as DNA, the CDR3 is TGTGCCAGCAGGAGCTACGAGCAGTACTTC. Protein sequence: CASRSYEQYF.

The chain is built from TRBV11-3 and TRBJ2-7; weak D call: TRBD1 (5 bases). V was clipped by 8 bases and J by 2 bases, with 10 bases between them. Germline CDR1 is SGHNT and CDR2 is YENEEA. This CDR3 spans 12 amino acids. CDR3 DNA sequence: TGTGCCAGCGCAGGGTCCACCTACGAGCAGTACTTC. Translation gives CASAGSTYEQYF. The full variable domain, its missing parts supplied by reference TRBV11-3 and TRBJ2-7, is EAGVVQSPRYKIIEKKQPVAFWCNPISGHNTLYWYLQNLGQGPELLIRYENEEAVDDSQLPKDRFSAERLKGVDSTLKIQPAELGDSAVYLCASAGSTYEQYFGPGTRLTVT.

This sequence joins TRBV5-4 and TRBJ1-1; no definite D call. The CDR3 extends over 15 amino acids. From germline, CDR1 is SGHNT and CDR2 YYREEE (reference sequence). Trimming took off 0 bases at V and 2 bases at J, with 11 bases between the two ends. The DNA of the CDR3 is TGTGCCAGCAGCTTGGGGGCCCCCCAAAACACTGAAGCTTTCTTT. Encoded protein: CASSLGAPQNTEAFF.

The chain couples TRBV6-4 to TRBJ2-3; TRBD2 aligns across 11 bases. Germline V lookup: CDR1 MRHNA, CDR2 SNTAGT. The length of the CDR3 is 16 residues. Trimming removed 0 bases from V and 8 bases from J; junction bases left unmatched: 7. The CDR3 nucleotides read TGTGCCAGCAGTGACTCGACTAGCGGGGACCCCGGTACGCAGTATTTT. The encoded protein is CASSDSTSGDPGTQYF.

The rearrangement uses TRBV15 and TRBJ2-1; unclear D gene. The CDR3 has 13 residues. CDR1 LNHNV and CDR2 YYDKDF come from the germline V gene (reference sequence). V was trimmed by 4 bases and J by 0 bases, leaving 4 bases between them. As DNA, the CDR3 is TGTGCCACCAGCATGAGCTCCTACAATGAGCAGTTCTTC. Translation: CATSMSSYNEQFF.

This chain uses TRBV7-8 with TRBJ2-2; unclear D gene. Germline V gene data show CDR1 as SGHVS and CDR2 as FQNEAQ. The CDR3 totals 14 residues. Trimming shortened V by 8 bases and J by 4 bases, and 14 bases separated the two germline ends. For the CDR3, the DNA is TGTGCCAGCCTTAGGCGGCCTAGCACCGGGGAGCTGTTTTTT. As protein: CASLRRPSTGELFF.

The chain joins TRBV9 to TRBJ1-4; D is perhaps TRBD1 (5 bases). The CDR3 totals 16 residues. Germline loops: CDR1 SGDLS, CDR2 YYNGEE. V lost 0 bases to trimming and J lost 4 bases, with 13 bases between them. The DNA for the CDR3 is TGTGCCAGCAGCGTAGGTGTGGGGCTGAGTAATGAAAAACTGTTTTTT. Translating gives CASSVGVGLSNEKLFF.

The V and J genes are TRBV7-8 and TRBJ2-1; a weak D match, TRBD1 (6 bases). Between the trimmed V and J ends, which lost 1 base and 7 bases, there was a span of 14 bases. The germline CDR1 and CDR2 sequences are SGHVS and FQNEAQ. CDR3 length equals 15 residues. CDR3 bases: TGTGCCAGCAGCTTAGTGGGGGCTAGGGATAATGAGCAGTTCTTC. Amino acid sequence: CASSLVGARDNEQFF.